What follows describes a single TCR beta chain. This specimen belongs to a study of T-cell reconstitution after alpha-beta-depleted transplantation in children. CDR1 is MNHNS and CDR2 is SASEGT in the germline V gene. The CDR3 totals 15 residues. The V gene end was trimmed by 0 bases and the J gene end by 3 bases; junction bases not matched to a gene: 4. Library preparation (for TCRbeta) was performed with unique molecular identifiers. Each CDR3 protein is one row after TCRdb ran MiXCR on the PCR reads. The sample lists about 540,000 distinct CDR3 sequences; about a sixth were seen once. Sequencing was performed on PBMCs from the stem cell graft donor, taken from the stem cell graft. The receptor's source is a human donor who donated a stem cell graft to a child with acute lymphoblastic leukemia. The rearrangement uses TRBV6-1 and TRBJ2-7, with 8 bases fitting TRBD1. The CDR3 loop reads CASSEASGQVYEQYF. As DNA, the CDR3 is TGTGCCAGCAGTGAAGCGTCGGGACAGGTCTACGAGCAGTACTTC.